This TCR beta chain stems from a study of T cells in Graves' hyperthyroidism and ophthalmopathy. RNA transcripts were the template for amplifying TCR beta CDR3 regions. Initially, a first-round RT-PCR of the TCR CDR3 employed the HTBI primer set. From the multiplex PCR reads, TCRdb called clonotypes with MiXCR, one entry per CDR3 protein. The table shows 400,000 to 550,000 distinct CDR3 sequences, with around 14% occurring only once. This clonotype has at least ten counts. CDR3 length: 16 amino acids. The germline CDR1 and CDR2 sequences are LNHNV and YYDKDF (reference sequence). V lost 5 bases and J lost 0; bases outside the gene matches: 9.

The clonotype comes from a woman aged 18 to 35 with Graves' hyperthyroidism. The specimen was blood. The rearrangement uses TRBV15 and TRBJ1-1, with TRBD1 matching 7 bases. This CDR3 reads CATSRQGGLMNTEAFF. CDR3 sequence (DNA): TGTGCCACCAGCCGGCAGGGGGGCCTCATGAACACTGAAGCTTTCTTT.